The T cell receptor (beta chain) described here comes from a study of blood T cell repertoires in COVID-19. Recruited during active infection, patients (from Seattle) were subsequently followed longitudinally. Produced via immunoSEQ multiplex PCR; TCRdb's table is partial and in-frame only. The sample has roughly 200,000 clones; about four fifths are singletons. The CDR3 covers 15 residues. The germline CDR1 and CDR2 sequences are KGHSH and LQKENI. The V gene lost 1 base and the J gene lost 4 bases, with 10 bases spanning the gap. Sequencing input: peripheral blood. This clonotype originated in a woman aged 40 to 50 with COVID-19, enrolled during active disease. The V call is TRBV18, the J call TRBJ2-2; D is unclear. The CDR3 DNA follows: TGTGCCAGCTCACCACTTATGACGGGCACCGGGGAGCTGTTTTTT. It codes for CASSPLMTGTGELFF.